The 18 T cell receptor beta chains below were found in one sample sequenced in a study of CXCR3-negative and CXCR3-positive naive CD8 T cells. Preparation of TRB cDNA libraries relied on 5' RACE carrying UMI labels. Reanalyzing the 5' RACE reads, TCRdb keeps one entry per CDR3 protein, without DNA. This table holds 130,000 or so distinct CDR3 sequences. The specimen sequenced was naive CXCR3- CD8+ T cells from blood. Stated subset: CD45RO-CCR7+CD27+CD95- naive CD8+ T cells lacking CXCR3 (TNR3-). These receptors all stem from a human donor in good health. Some clones in this sample may be carry-over from other donors' samples.

The chain is built from TRBV4-2 and TRBJ2-1; the TRBD1 assignment by TCRdb is unverifiable without DNA. This CDR3 contains 16 residues. Per germline, CDR1 LGHNA and CDR2 YNFKEQ. This chain's CDR3 is CASSLPSRGEFNEQFF.

The gene calls are TRBV15 and TRBJ2-5; the D call of TRBD1 rests on TCRdb alone, since no DNA is present to check it. The CDR3 is 11 amino acids. Germline CDR1 and CDR2: LNHNV and YYDKDF (reference sequence). The CDR3 protein is CATSRRGTQYF.

The rearrangement links TRBV28 to TRBJ2-3; TCRdb gives TRBD2 as the D gene, but with no DNA this cannot be confirmed. Germline lookup yields CDR1 MDHEN and CDR2 SYDVKM. This CDR3 contains 21 residues. CDR3: CASGFPYPGTSLITSTDTQYF.

The chain combines TRBV5-5 with TRBJ1-2; the TCRdb D gene call, TRBD1, has no DNA to confirm it. CDR3 length equals 14 residues. The V gene's germline CDR1 is SGHKS and CDR2 YYEKEE (reference sequence). CDR3 sequence: CASSYGQGDHGYTF. Full variable domain (remainder filled in from reference TRBV5-5 and TRBJ1-2): DAGVTQSPTHLIKTRGQQVTLRCSPISGHKSVSWYQQVLGQGPQFIFQYYEKEERGRGNFPDRFSARQFPNYSSELNVNALLLGDSALYLCASSYGQGDHGYTFGSGTRLTVV.

The CDR3: CASTPTGANTEAFF. J is TRBJ1-1 and V is TRBV2; TCRdb reports TRBD1, a call that lacks DNA to check it against. CDR1 SNHLY and CDR2 FYNNEI come from the germline V gene. The CDR3 is 14 residues long.

The V call is TRBV4-3, the J call TRBJ2-3; TCRdb selects TRBD1, and the lack of DNA leaves this call unchecked. Germline CDR1 LGHNA, CDR2 YSLEER. The CDR3 consists of 15 residues. The CDR3 reads CASSQEGTASDTQYF.

CDR3 loop: CASSSGVAGTDTQYF. The gene calls are TRBV9 and TRBJ2-3. The germline gives CDR1 SGDLS, CDR2 YYNGEE. CDR3 length equals 15 residues.

The CDR3 region is CASRSSGYSGLTDTQYF. The chain has TRBV28 and TRBJ2-3; absent DNA, TCRdb's TRBD2 call cannot be checked. CDR3 length: 17 amino acids. The germline V gene has CDR1 MDHEN and CDR2 SYDVKM. Variable domain in full (rest from reference TRBV28 and TRBJ2-3): DVKVTQSSRYLVKRTGEKVFLECVQDMDHENMFWYRQDPGLGLRLIYFSYDVKMKEKGDIPEGYSVSREKKERFSLILESASTNQTSMYLCASRSSGYSGLTDTQYFGPGTRLTVL.

The chain combines TRBV7-8 with TRBJ2-1; TCRdb outputs TRBD2, but without DNA this stays unchecked. The CDR3 has 16 residues. In germline, CDR1 is SGHVS, CDR2 FQNEAQ. The CDR3 protein is CASSKDSGSSYNEQFF.

The CDR3: CASSLTYTSGRAGNEQYF. The V gene is TRBV7-9, the J gene TRBJ2-7; no DNA is available, so the TRBD2 call from TCRdb remains unchecked. CDR1 SEHNR and CDR2 FQNEAQ come from the germline V gene (reference sequence). The CDR3 has 18 residues.

The rearrangement joins TRBV20-1 to TRBJ2-1; TCRdb calls TRBD2, which cannot be checked without DNA. The CDR3 contains 14 residues. The germline gives CDR1 DFQATT, CDR2 SNEGSKA (reference sequence). The CDR3: CSASDSWNSHEQFF.

Its frequency marks this clonotype as medium-sized. The chain carries TRBV7-6 and TRBJ2-7. The CDR3 spans 13 residues. From germline, CDR1 is SGHVS and CDR2 FNYEAQ. The CDR3 is CASSLAAANEQYF.

This sequence joins TRBV9 and TRBJ2-7; no DNA is available, so the TRBD2 call from TCRdb remains unchecked. Per the germline V gene, CDR1 is SGDLS and CDR2 is YYNGEE. The CDR3 is made up of 16 amino acids. The chain's CDR3 is CASSERGLAGSEWQYF.

The rearrangement joins TRBV29-1 to TRBJ2-1; TCRdb lists TRBD1, though no DNA is available to test this call. There are 14 residues in the CDR3. Germline loops: CDR1 SQVTM, CDR2 ANQGSEA. The CDR3 here is CSVAGDRGFNEQFF.

The rearrangement joins TRBV28 to TRBJ2-7; TCRdb proposes TRBD2, but this gene call is untestable without DNA. The germline V gene has CDR1 MDHEN and CDR2 SYDVKM. The CDR3 contains 14 residues. This CDR3 reads CASSSLYSYYEQYF.

The chain joins TRBV19 to TRBJ2-1; TCRdb indicates TRBD1, and absent DNA this call remains unverified. The CDR3 covers 15 residues. Looked up from germline, CDR1 is LNHDA and CDR2 is SQIVND (reference sequence). The CDR3 protein is CASSTPRDSYNEQFF.

This rearrangement joins TRBV28 to TRBJ1-4; the TRBD1 assignment by TCRdb is unverifiable without DNA. The germline V gene has CDR1 MDHEN and CDR2 SYDVKM. The CDR3 extends over 15 amino acids. CDR3 region: CASSLPLTGAEKLFF. The full variable domain, with the rest looked up from reference TRBV28 and TRBJ1-4, is DVKVTQSSRYLVKRTGEKVFLECVQDMDHENMFWYRQDPGLGLRLIYFSYDVKMKEKGDIPEGYSVSREKKERFSLILESASTNQTSMYLCASSLPLTGAEKLFFGSGTQLSVL.

The chain couples TRBV25-1 to TRBJ2-7; absent DNA, TCRdb's TRBD1 call cannot be checked. The length of the CDR3 is 16 residues. CDR1 MGHDK and CDR2 SYGVNS come from the germline V gene. CDR3 sequence reads: CASRAWSGQGAYEQYF.